These 8 T cell receptor beta chains were sequenced from one sample in a study of T cell changes during pregnancy in multiple sclerosis. Assay used: immunoSEQ multiplex PCR; TCRdb lists only in-frame clones, some missing. Found here are 70,000 to 85,000 clones, 90% to 95% of them singletons; the top ten hold about 3%. The source was peripheral blood, collected before pregnancy. These receptors were taken from a female donor with multiple sclerosis, enrolled in a pregnancy study.

Only a few counts were recorded for this clone. The CDR3 nucleotides read TGTGCCAGTAGTTTTCTAGCGGGAGAGGGCACAGATACGCAGTATTTT. Protein product: CASSFLAGEGTDTQYF. The chain uses TRBV19 and TRBJ2-3, with 10 bases fitting TRBD2. This CDR3 is 16 amino acids long. The germline V gene has CDR1 LNHDA and CDR2 SQIVND (reference sequence). The J segment lost 1 base and the V segment lost 5 bases, leaving 6 bases of the junction unmatched.

The rearrangement joins TRBV27 to TRBJ2-3; D is perhaps TRBD2 (6 bases). The V end was cut by 4 bases, the J end by 2 bases, with 10 bases between. The CDR3 has 14 amino acids. Per the germline V gene, CDR1 is MNHEY and CDR2 is SMNVEV (reference sequence). CDR3 bases: TGTGCCAGCAGTTATGCGGGGATCACAGATACGCAGTATTTT. Translating it yields CASSYAGITDTQYF.

The rearrangement joins TRBV5-1 to TRBJ2-2, with a weak D call TRBD1 (6 bases). This CDR3 has 17 residues. V lost 4 bases, J lost 4 bases, and 20 bases lay in between. Per germline, CDR1 SGHRS and CDR2 YFSETQ. DNA of the CDR3: TGCGCCAGCAGCCACTGGGACCTACAGGGTGGCACCGGGGAGCTGTTTTTT. This sequence encodes CASSHWDLQGGTGELFF.

Remarks on this clone: A junction end diverges from the germline sequence, so it may reflect a read error. The V gene is TRBV19, the J gene TRBJ2-1, with 11 positions matching TRBD2. Germline V gives CDR1 LNHDA, CDR2 SQIVND (reference sequence). The CDR3 runs 15 residues. The CDR3 loop reads CASSIAGGSYNEQFF. CDR3 sequence (DNA): TGTGCCAGTAGCATAGCGGGAGGGTCCTACAATGAGCAGTTCTTC.

The chain joins TRBV21-1 to TRBJ1-2. TRBV21-1 is an annotated pseudogene. The CDR3 is made up of 13 amino acids. CDR3 amino acids: CASSGTGCYGYTF. The CDR3 DNA reads TGTGCCAGCAGCGGGACTGGATGCTATGGCTACACCTTC.

CDR3: CASSSLGGYYNEQFF. The CDR3 bases are TGTGCCAGCAGTTCCCTAGGGGGTTACTACAATGAGCAGTTCTTC. The chain recombines TRBV6-5 with TRBJ2-1; D is perhaps TRBD1 (6 bases). The length of the CDR3 is 15 residues. Trimming took 4 bases from V and 3 from J, leaving 13 bases between them. Per germline, CDR1 MNHEY and CDR2 SVGAGI.

The V gene is TRBV28, the J gene TRBJ2-2; TRBD1 might be the D (6 bases). The length of the CDR3 is 16 residues. The V gene's germline CDR1 is MDHEN and CDR2 SYDVKM. Trimming left V 5 bases short and J 4 bases short, with 17 bases between. CDR3 sequence reads: CASSLALDRFTGELFF. CDR3 nucleotides: TGTGCCAGCAGTCTAGCCTTGGACAGATTCACCGGGGAGCTGTTTTTT.

The gene calls are TRBV28 and TRBJ1-2; D may be TRBD1 (5 bases). This CDR3 spans 13 amino acids. The V end lost 6 bases, the J end lost 2 bases, and 10 bases lay between the germline ends. Germline-derived CDR1 and CDR2 are MDHEN and SYDVKM. CDR3 DNA sequence: TGTGCCAGCAGAGGCCCAGGGAACTATGGCTACACCTTC. Residues: CASRGPGNYGYTF.